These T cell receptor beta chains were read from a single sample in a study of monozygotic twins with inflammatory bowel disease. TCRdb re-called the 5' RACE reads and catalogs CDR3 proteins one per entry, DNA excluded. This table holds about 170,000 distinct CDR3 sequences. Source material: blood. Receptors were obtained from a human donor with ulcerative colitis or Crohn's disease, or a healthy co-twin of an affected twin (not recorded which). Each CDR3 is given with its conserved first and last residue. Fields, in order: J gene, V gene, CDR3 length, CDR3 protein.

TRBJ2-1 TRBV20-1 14 CSQWGEKGDNEQFF
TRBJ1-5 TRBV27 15 CASRGTVLSNQPQHF
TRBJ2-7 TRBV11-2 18 CASSFPSGSLAPSYEQYF
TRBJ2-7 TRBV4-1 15 CASSQAGTGVYEQYF
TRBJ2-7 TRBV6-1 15 CASSRREGRSGEQYF
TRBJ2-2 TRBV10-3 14 CAITSLVNTGELFF
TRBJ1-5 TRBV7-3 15 CASSLKAGDGQPQHF
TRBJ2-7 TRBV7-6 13 CASSWTGGYEQYF
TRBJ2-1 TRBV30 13 CAWGRENYNEQFF
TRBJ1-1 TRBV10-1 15 CASSDPRGRNTEAFF
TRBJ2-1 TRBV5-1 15 CASSAGTSGSNEQFF
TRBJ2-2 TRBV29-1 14 CSVMPSGSLGELFF
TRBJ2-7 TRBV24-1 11 CATEGNYEQYF
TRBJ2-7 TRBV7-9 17 CASSLTRTSGSSYEQYF
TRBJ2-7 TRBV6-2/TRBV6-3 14 CASRDTLSSYEQYF
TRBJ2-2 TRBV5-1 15 CASSPSGRNTGELFF
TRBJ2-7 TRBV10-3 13 CAILPSFSDEQYF
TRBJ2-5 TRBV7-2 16 CASSPPGRPYQETQYF
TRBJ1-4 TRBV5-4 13 CASSTRQGAKLFF
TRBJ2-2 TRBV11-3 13 CASRGLQTGELFF
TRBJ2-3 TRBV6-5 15 CASSLDIGSPNTQYF
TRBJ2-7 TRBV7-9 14 CASSHWDRSYEQYF
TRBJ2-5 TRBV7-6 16 CASSLEAGYRQETQYF
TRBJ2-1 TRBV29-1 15 CSVEDIWVKNNEQFF
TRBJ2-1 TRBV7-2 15 CASSLGLASYTEQFF
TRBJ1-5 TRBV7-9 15 CASSLASGYNQPQHF
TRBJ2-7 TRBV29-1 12 CSVEIEVPEQYF
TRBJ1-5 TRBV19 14 CASSIGGPNQPQHF
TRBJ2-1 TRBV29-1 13 CSVGPSGYNEQFF
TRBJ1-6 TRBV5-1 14 CASRGSYGNSPLHF
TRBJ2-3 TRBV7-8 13 CASSLVRRDTQYF
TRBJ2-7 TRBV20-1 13 CSARQTGTNEQYF
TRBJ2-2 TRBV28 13 CANQAGAGGELFF
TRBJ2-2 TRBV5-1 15 CASSLDGETTGELFF
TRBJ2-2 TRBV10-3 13 CAITSVGTGELFF
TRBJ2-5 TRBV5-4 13 CASSPRTGETQYF
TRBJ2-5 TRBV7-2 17 CASSLIPRTGGEETQYF
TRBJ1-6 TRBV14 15 CASSQVGGLYSPLHF
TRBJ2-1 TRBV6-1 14 CASSGLAGVNEQFF
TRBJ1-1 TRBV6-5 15 CASSYVRVRHTEAFF
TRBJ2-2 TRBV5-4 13 CASSLASSGELFF
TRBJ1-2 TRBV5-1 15 CASSSGGGRGYGYTF
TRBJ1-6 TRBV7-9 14 CASSLGQGFSPLHF
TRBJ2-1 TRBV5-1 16 CASSLAGLAGVNEQFF
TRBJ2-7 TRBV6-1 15 CASRGWTGSLYEQYF
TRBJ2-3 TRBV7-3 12 CASSLTKGTQYF
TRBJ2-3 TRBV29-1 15 CSVGTNRVPTDTQYF
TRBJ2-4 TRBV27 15 CASSSHDLAKNIQYF
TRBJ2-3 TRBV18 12 CASSPGTDTQYF
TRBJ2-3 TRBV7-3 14 CASSRDRSTDTQYF
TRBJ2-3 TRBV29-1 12 CSVGLALDTQYF